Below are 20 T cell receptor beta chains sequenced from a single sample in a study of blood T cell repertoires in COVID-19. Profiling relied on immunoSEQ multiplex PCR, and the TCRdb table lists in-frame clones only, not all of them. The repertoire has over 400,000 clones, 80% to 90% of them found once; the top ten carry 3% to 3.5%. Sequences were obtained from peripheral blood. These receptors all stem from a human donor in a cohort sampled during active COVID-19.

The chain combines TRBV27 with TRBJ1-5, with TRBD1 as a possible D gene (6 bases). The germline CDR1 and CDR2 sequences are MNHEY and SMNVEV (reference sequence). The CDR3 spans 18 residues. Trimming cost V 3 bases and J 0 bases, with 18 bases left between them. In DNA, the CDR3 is TGTGCCAGCAGTTTGTCACCCCCAGGGGCCCTTAGCAATCAGCCCCAGCATTTT. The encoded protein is CASSLSPPGALSNQPQHF.

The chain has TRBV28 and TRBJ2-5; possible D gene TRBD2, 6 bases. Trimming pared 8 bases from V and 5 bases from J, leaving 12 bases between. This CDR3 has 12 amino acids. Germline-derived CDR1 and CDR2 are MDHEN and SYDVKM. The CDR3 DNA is TGTGCCAGCGAGGAGGGAGATGAGACCCAGTACTTC. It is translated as CASEEGDETQYF.

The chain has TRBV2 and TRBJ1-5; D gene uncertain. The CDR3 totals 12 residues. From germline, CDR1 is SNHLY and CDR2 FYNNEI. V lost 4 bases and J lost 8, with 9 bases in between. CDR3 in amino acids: CASSGREEPQHF. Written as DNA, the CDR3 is TGTGCCAGCAGTGGGAGGGAAGAGCCCCAGCATTTT.

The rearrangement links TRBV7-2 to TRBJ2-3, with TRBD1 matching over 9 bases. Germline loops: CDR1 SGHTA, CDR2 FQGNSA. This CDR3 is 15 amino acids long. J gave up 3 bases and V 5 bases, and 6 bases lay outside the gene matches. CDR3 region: CASSPGTGWTDTQYF. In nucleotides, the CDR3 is TGTGCCAGCAGCCCCGGGACAGGGTGGACAGATACGCAGTATTTT.

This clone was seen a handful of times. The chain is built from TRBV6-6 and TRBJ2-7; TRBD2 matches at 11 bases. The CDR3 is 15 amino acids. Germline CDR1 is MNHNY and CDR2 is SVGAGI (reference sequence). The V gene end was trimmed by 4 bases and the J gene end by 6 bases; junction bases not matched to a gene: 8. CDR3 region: CASSLASGRNGEQYF. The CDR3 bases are TGTGCCAGCAGTTTGGCTAGCGGGAGGAATGGCGAGCAGTACTTC.

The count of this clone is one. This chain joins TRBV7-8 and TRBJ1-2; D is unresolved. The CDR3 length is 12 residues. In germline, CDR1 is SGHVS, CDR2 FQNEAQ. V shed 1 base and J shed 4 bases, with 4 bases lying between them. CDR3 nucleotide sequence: TGTGCCAGCAGCTTAGACATCTATGGCTACACCTTC. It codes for CASSLDIYGYTF. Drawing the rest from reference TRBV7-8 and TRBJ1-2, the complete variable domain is GAGVSQSPRYKVAKRGQDVALRCDPISGHVSLFWYQQALGQGPEFLTYFQNEAQLDKSGLPSDRFFAERPEGSVSTLKIQRTQQEDSAVYLCASSLDIYGYTFGSGTRLTVV.

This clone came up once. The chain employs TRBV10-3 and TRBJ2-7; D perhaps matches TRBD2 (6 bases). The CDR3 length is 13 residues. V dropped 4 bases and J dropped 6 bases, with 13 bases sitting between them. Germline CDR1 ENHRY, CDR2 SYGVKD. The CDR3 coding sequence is TGTGCCATCAGTGTCCGGGACTTGGGCGAGCAGTACTTC. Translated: CAISVRDLGEQYF.

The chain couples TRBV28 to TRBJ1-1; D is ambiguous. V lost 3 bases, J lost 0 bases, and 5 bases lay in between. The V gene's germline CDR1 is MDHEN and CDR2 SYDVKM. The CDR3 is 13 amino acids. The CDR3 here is CASSFALNTEAFF. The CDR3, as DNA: TGTGCCAGCAGTTTCGCGTTGAACACTGAAGCTTTCTTT.

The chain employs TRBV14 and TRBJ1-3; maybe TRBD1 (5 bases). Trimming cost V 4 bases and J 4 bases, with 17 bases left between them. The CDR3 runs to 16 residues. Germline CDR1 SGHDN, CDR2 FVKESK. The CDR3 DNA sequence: TGTGCCAGCAGCCTCTCAGCGGGGCTTGGCGGAAACACCATATATTTT. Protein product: CASSLSAGLGGNTIYF.

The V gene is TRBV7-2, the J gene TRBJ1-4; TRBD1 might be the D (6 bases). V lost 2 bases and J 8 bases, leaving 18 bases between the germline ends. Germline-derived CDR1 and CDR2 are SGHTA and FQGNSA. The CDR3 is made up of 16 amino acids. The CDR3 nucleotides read TGTGCCAGCAGCTTACGGGAGGCAGGGGTAAAAGAAAAACTGTTTTTT. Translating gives CASSLREAGVKEKLFF.

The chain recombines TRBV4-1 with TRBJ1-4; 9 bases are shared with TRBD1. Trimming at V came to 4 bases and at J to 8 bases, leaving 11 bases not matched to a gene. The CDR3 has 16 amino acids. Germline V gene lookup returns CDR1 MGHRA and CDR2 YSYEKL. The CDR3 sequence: CASSLFTGTGNEKLFF. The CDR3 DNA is TGCGCCAGCAGCCTTTTTACCGGGACAGGGAACGAAAAACTGTTTTTT.

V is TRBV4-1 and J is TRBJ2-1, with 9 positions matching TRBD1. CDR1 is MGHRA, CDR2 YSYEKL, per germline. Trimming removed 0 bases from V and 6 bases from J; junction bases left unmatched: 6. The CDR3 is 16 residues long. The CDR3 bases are TGCGCCAGCAGCCAAGAAAGACAGGGGGGAGGCAATGAGCAGTTCTTC. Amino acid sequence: CASSQERQGGGNEQFF.

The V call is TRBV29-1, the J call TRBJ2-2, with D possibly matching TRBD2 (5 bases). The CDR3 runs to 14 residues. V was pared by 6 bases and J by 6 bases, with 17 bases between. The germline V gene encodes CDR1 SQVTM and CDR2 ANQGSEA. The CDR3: CSVLGGAGAGELFF. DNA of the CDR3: TGCAGCGTCCTGGGTGGTGCCGGGGCCGGGGAGCTGTTTTTT.

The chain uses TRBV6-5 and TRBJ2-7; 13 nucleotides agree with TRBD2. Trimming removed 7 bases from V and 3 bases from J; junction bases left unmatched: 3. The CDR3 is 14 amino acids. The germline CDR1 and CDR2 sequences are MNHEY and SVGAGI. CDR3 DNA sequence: TGTGCCAGCATTCGGACTAGCGGGAGCTACGAGCAGTACTTC. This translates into CASIRTSGSYEQYF.

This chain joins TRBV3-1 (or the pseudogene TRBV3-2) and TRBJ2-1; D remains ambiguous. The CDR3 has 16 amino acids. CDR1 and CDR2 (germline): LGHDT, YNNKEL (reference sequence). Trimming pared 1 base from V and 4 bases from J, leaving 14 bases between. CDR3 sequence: CASSQGIVVEYNEQFF. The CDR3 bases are TGTGCCAGCAGCCAAGGAATCGTAGTGGAGTACAATGAGCAGTTCTTC.

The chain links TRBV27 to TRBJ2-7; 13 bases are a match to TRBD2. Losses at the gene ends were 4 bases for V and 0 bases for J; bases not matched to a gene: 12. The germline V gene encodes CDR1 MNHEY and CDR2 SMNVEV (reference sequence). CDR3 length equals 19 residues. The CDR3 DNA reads TGTGCCAGCAGTTCACCCCTCGGGACTAGCGGGACCTTCTCCTACGAGCAGTACTTC. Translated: CASSSPLGTSGTFSYEQYF.

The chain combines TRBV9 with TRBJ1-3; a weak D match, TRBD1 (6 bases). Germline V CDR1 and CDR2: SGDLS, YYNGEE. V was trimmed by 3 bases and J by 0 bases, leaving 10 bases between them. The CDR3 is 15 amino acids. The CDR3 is CASSAQGSSGNTIYF. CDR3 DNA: TGTGCCAGCAGCGCACAGGGCAGCTCTGGAAACACCATATATTTT.

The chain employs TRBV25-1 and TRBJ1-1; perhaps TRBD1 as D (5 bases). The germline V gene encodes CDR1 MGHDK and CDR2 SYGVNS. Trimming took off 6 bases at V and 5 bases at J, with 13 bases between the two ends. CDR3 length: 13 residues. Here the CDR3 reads CASSGRGDTEAFF. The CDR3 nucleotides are TGTGCCAGCAGCGGGAGGGGCGATACTGAAGCTTTCTTT.

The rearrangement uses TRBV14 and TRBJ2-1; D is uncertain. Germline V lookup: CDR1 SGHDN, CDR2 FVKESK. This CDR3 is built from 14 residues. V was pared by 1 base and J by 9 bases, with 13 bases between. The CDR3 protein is CASSQAHLRGEQFF. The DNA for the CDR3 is TGTGCCAGCAGCCAAGCTCACCTTCGAGGTGAGCAGTTCTTC.

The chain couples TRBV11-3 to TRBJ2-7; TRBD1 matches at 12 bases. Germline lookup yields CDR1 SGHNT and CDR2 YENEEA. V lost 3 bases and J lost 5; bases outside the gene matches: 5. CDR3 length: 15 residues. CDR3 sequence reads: CASSFLGTGGHEQYF. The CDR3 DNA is TGTGCCAGCAGCTTCCTTGGGACAGGGGGCCACGAGCAGTACTTC.